This note documents a single T cell receptor (beta chain) sequence. These data are taken from a study of blood T cell repertoires in COVID-19. Study overall: Both acute and convalescent COVID-19 samples were obtained from the United States, Italy and Spain. The analysed material was cDNA or gDNA that came from T cells, B-cell-depleted T cells, or PBMCs.

Germline CDR1 is SGHKS and CDR2 is YYEKEE (reference sequence). V was pared by 0 bases and J by 5 bases, with 3 bases of the junction left unmatched. This CDR3 contains 14 residues. Original analysis: Reference gene primer amplification gave estimated nucleated cell counts. Clones were read by immunoSEQ multiplex PCR, and TCRdb kept only the in-frame ones, dropping some. The V and J calls and clone size come from that table; D and trimming were worked out from the DNA. This table has 270,000 or so clones, roughly 80% appearing once. This chain connects TRBV5-5 to TRBJ2-5; 8 bases align to TRBD1. The clonotype originates from a human donor with COVID-19, enrolled during active disease. The donor label of this sample is uncertain. The source material was peripheral blood. The CDR3 loop is CASSLDSGGETQYF. In nucleotides, the CDR3 is TGTGCCAGCAGCTTGGATTCAGGGGGCGAGACCCAGTACTTC.